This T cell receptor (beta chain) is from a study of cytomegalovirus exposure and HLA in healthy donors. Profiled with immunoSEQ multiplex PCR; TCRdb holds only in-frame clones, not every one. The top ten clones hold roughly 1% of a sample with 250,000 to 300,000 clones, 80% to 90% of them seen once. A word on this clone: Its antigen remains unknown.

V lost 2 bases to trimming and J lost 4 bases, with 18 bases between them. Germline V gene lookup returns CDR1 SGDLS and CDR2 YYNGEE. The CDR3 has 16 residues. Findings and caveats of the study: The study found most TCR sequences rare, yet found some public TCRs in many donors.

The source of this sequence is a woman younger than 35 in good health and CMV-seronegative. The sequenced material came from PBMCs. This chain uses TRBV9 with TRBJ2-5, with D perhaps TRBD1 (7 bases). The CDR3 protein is CASSVAGTRGVETQYF. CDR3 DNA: TGTGCCAGCAGCGTCGCCGGGACCAGGGGGGTAGAGACCCAGTACTTC.